A single sample gave rise to the 9 T cell receptor beta chains below, sequenced in a study of CD8 T cells in ankylosing spondylitis. TCRdb itself ran the 5' RACE reads through MiXCR, one entry per CDR3 protein. This table holds more than 150,000 distinct CDR3 sequences, about 18% found once. Source material: blood, either unsorted or a sorted T cell fraction (not recorded which). These receptors all come from a male donor under 30 with ankylosing spondylitis or in good health (not recorded which).

This clonotype was detected ten times or more. The genes are TRBV20-1 and TRBJ2-7; D possibly corresponds to TRBD2 (6 bases). V was pared by 3 bases and J by 0 bases, with 12 bases between. The CDR3 spans 14 residues. Per germline, CDR1 DFQATT and CDR2 SNEGSKA (reference sequence). The CDR3 here is CSASLASASYEQYF. As DNA, the CDR3 is TGCAGTGCTAGCCTGGCTAGCGCCTCCTACGAGCAGTACTTC.

The chain links TRBV9 to TRBJ2-3, with D unresolved. This CDR3 contains 12 residues. CDR1 and CDR2 (germline): SGDLS, YYNGEE. Trimming took off 0 bases at V and 4 bases at J, with 3 bases between the two ends. CDR3 sequence: CASSVVSDTQYF. In nucleotides, the CDR3 is TGTGCCAGCAGCGTAGTATCAGATACGCAGTATTTT.

This clonotype occurred many times. This chain's CDR3 is CSVSAGTITDTQYF. The CDR3 DNA reads as TGCAGCGTCTCAGCGGGGACAATCACAGATACGCAGTATTTT. This chain connects TRBV29-1 to TRBJ2-3, with D perhaps matching TRBD2 (7 bases). Germline CDR1 reads SQVTM; CDR2 reads ANQGSEA. CDR3 length equals 14 residues. Trimming took off 6 bases at V and 2 bases at J, with 15 bases between the two ends.

In its sample, this clonotype was seen many times. The chain employs TRBV12-3 or TRBV12-4 and TRBJ2-2; D not resolved. The CDR3 contains 15 residues. V gave up 6 bases and J gave up 4 bases, with 15 bases separating them. CDR3 DNA sequence: TGTGCCAGCAGAGGGAAGGGCCTGGGCACCGGGGAGCTGTTTTTT. It translates to CASRGKGLGTGELFF.

This clonotype was recorded at least ten times. The chain links TRBV12-3 or TRBV12-4 to TRBJ2-3, with D perhaps matching TRBD2 (6 bases). The CDR3 sequence is 13 residues long. Trimming shortened V by 6 bases and J by 4 bases, and 11 bases separated the two germline ends. CDR3 sequence reads: CASREEGSDTQYF. CDR3 bases: TGTGCCAGCAGAGAGGAGGGGTCAGATACGCAGTATTTT.

This clonotype was recorded at least ten times. The V and J genes are TRBV6-1 and TRBJ2-4, with 7 bases matching TRBD2. J was trimmed by 5 bases and V by 2 bases; bases with no gene match: 6. The CDR3 is made up of 15 amino acids. Germline CDR1 reads MNHNS; CDR2 reads SASEGT. CDR3: CASSETSGAQNIQYF. CDR3 nucleotides: TGTGCCAGCAGTGAAACGAGCGGGGCCCAAAACATTCAGTACTTC.

This chain uses TRBV7-9 with TRBJ2-1, with unresolved D. The germline V and J ends were trimmed by 1 base and 6 bases, with 7 bases remaining between them. The CDR3 sequence is 13 residues long. In germline, CDR1 is SEHNR, CDR2 FQNEAQ (reference sequence). Here the CDR3 DNA reads TGTGCCAGCAGCTTAGACTACCTCAATGAGCAGTTCTTC. Translation: CASSLDYLNEQFF.

This clonotype has more than one count but fewer than ten. The V call is TRBV5-1, the J call TRBJ2-5; D ambiguous. Per the germline V gene, CDR1 is SGHRS and CDR2 is YFSETQ. Trimming removed 0 bases from V and 5 bases from J, with 11 bases in between. The CDR3 is 14 residues long. In DNA, the CDR3 is TGCGCCAGCAGCTTGGAAGGGCTGACGGAGACCCAGTACTTC. Protein sequence: CASSLEGLTETQYF. The full variable domain, its missing parts supplied by reference TRBV5-1 and TRBJ2-5, is KAGVTQTPRYLIKTRGQQVTLSCSPISGHRSVSWYQQTPGQGLQFLFEYFSETQRNKGNFPGRFSGRQFSNSRSEMNVSTLELGDSALYLCASSLEGLTETQYFGPGTRLLVL.

At least ten counts were recorded for this clonotype. The chain recombines TRBV14 with TRBJ2-7; D is ambiguous. This CDR3 is 13 amino acids long. Trimming cost V 6 bases and J 2 bases, with 11 bases left between them. Per the germline V gene, CDR1 is SGHDN and CDR2 is FVKESK. In DNA form, the CDR3 reads TGTGCCAGCAGTCGAGTCGTCGCCTACGAGCAGTACTTC. This translates into CASSRVVAYEQYF.